This T cell receptor beta chain was documented in a study of blood T cell repertoires in COVID-19. Study-wide context: The samples span acute and convalescent COVID-19 from the United States, Italy and Spain. Sources were T cells, B-cell-depleted T cells, or PBMCs; the material itself was cDNA or gDNA.

Original data processing: By means of reference gene primer amplification, nucleated cell counts were estimated. Clones were sequenced by immunoSEQ multiplex PCR, and TCRdb holds only the in-frame ones, with some missing. V, J and clone size reflect that table, while D and trimming were determined from the DNA. The sample carries over 150,000 clones, approximately 85% recorded once. Seattle patients were enrolled during active infection and followed longitudinally. The TCR was taken from a woman aged 60 to 75 with COVID-19, enrolled during active disease. The specimen was peripheral blood.

The CDR3 DNA is TGTGCCAGCAGACCTCCAGAGAACACTGAAGCTTTCTTT. Its translation: CASRPPENTEAFF. V gene TRBV4-2 combines with J gene TRBJ1-1; D not resolved. The CDR3 extends over 13 amino acids. V lost 6 bases and J 1 base, leaving 9 bases between the germline ends. CDR1 is LGHNA, CDR2 YNFKEQ, per germline.